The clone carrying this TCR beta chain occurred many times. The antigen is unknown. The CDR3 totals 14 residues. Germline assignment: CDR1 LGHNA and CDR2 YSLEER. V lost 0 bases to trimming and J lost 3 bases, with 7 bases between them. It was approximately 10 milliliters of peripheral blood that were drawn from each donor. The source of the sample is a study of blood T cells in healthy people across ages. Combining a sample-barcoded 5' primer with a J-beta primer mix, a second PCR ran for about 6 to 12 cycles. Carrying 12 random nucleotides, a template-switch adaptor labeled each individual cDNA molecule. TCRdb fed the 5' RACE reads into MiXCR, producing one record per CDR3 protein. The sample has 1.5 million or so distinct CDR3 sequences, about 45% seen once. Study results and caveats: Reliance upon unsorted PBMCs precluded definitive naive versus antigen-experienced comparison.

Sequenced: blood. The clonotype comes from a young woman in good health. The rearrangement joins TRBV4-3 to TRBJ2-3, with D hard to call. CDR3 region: CASSQDAGTDTQYF. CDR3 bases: TGCGCCAGCAGCCAAGATGCAGGAACAGATACGCAGTATTTT.